The 17 T cell receptor beta chains presented below share a single source sample, sequenced in a study of T cell responses to AZD1222 COVID-19 vaccine. Produced via immunoSEQ multiplex PCR; TCRdb's table is partial and in-frame only. The sample shows around 60,000 clones, approximately 90% of them seen only once. The specimen was peripheral blood, collected 28 days after the second dose of the MenACWY control vaccine. Receptors were obtained from an adult who received the MenACWY meningococcal vaccine as a control.

This clone was seen only once. The CDR3 coding sequence is TGTGCCAGCAGTTTAGGGTTAGGCAGGGAGCAGCCCCAGCATTTT. Translated: CASSLGLGREQPQHF. The V and J genes are TRBV28 and TRBJ1-5; D is perhaps TRBD1 (5 bases). This CDR3 comprises 15 residues. V shed 2 bases and J shed 7 bases, with 15 bases lying between them. Germline loops: CDR1 MDHEN, CDR2 SYDVKM.

This chain links TRBV15 with TRBJ1-2; tentatively, D is TRBD1 (6 bases). The CDR3 spans 17 residues. Trimming removed 4 bases at V and 4 bases at J, with 22 bases between. In germline, CDR1 is LNHNV, CDR2 YYDKDF (reference sequence). The DNA of the CDR3 is TGTGCCACCAGCAAAGATTTCAAGGGGGAAGGGGCCTATGGCTACACCTTC. Amino acid sequence: CATSKDFKGEGAYGYTF.

The rearrangement links TRBV28 to TRBJ1-5; D possibly corresponds to TRBD1 (6 bases). There are 14 residues in the CDR3. V lost 10 bases and J 5 bases, leaving 18 bases between the germline ends. Germline V CDR1 and CDR2: MDHEN, SYDVKM. This chain's CDR3 is CATAPQGWHQPQHF. The DNA of the CDR3 is TGTGCCACGGCCCCGCAGGGGTGGCATCAGCCCCAGCATTTT.

CDR3 loop: CASSSRGWGTGNNEQYF. In DNA, the CDR3 is TGTGCCAGCAGCTCCCGGGGGTGGGGGACAGGGAACAACGAGCAGTACTTC. The J gene is TRBJ2-7, the V gene TRBV7-2, with 9 bases that match TRBD1. Looked up from germline, CDR1 is SGHTA and CDR2 is FQGNSA. The V and J ends lost 4 bases and 5 bases, in that order; junction bases with no gene match: 15. The CDR3 consists of 17 residues.

The sample holds one count of this clone. This rearrangement joins TRBV2 to TRBJ1-6, with 7 bases matching TRBD1. The CDR3 totals 15 residues. The germline V gene has CDR1 SNHLY and CDR2 FYNNEI. V was pared by 6 bases and J by 8 bases, with 10 bases of the junction left unmatched. The CDR3 bases are TGTGCCAGCAGCGCGGTCGGGACAGAAGATTCACCCCTCCACTTT. Translated: CASSAVGTEDSPLHF.

The genes are TRBV24-1 and TRBJ2-3; 8 nucleotides match TRBD2. The CDR3 has 16 amino acids. V was pared by 1 base and J by 2 bases, with 4 bases of the junction left unmatched. CDR1 KGHDR and CDR2 SFDVKD come from the germline V gene. In DNA, the CDR3 is TGTGCCACCAGTGATTTTGTAGCGGGGCTCACAGATACGCAGTATTTT. This translates into CATSDFVAGLTDTQYF.

This sequence joins TRBV6-5 and TRBJ2-1; D remains unclear. This CDR3 spans 12 amino acids. CDR1 MNHEY and CDR2 SVGAGI come from the germline V gene. Here the CDR3 DNA reads TGTGCGAGCCGCGGACCTTACAATGAGCAGTTCTTC. It is translated as CASRGPYNEQFF.

This chain links TRBV7-6 with TRBJ2-1, with no clear D. Germline V gene lookup returns CDR1 SGHVS and CDR2 FNYEAQ. With 2 bases removed from V and 5 bases from J, the gap between germline ends came to 10 bases. CDR3 length equals 14 residues. The CDR3 DNA follows: TGTGCCAGCAGCTTACTTCGTAATAACAATGAGCAGTTCTTC. This sequence encodes CASSLLRNNNEQFF.

The chain carries TRBV9 and TRBJ1-1; D gene uncertain. V was shortened by 0 bases and J by 3 bases, with 3 bases between the two germline ends. The germline gives CDR1 SGDLS, CDR2 YYNGEE. The CDR3 sequence is 12 residues long. The DNA for the CDR3 is TGTGCCAGCAGCGTAGGAGACACTGAAGCTTTCTTT. Translating gives CASSVGDTEAFF. Full variable domain (remainder filled in from reference TRBV9 and TRBJ1-1): DSGVTQTPKHLITATGQRVTLRCSPRSGDLSVYWYQQSLDQGLQFLIQYYNGEERAKGNILERFSAQQFPDLHSELNLSSLELGDSALYFCASSVGDTEAFFGQGTRLTVV.

The rearrangement links TRBV30 to TRBJ2-1, with D perhaps matching TRBD2 (7 bases). The germline CDR1 and CDR2 sequences are GTSNPN and SVGIG (reference sequence). V was clipped by 7 bases and J by 8 bases, with 15 bases between them. The CDR3 runs 12 residues. The CDR3: CAYRGGADEQFF. CDR3 bases: TGTGCCTATAGGGGGGGGGCGGATGAGCAGTTCTTC.

This clone was recorded only once. This chain links TRBV29-1 with TRBJ2-4; 7 bases map to TRBD2. Unmatched junction bases numbered 5, after V lost 7 bases and J lost 5 bases. The CDR3 consists of 12 residues. Germline V lookup: CDR1 SQVTM, CDR2 ANQGSEA. CDR3 sequence reads: CSAASGENIQYF. The CDR3 DNA reads as TGCAGCGCAGCTAGCGGCGAAAACATTCAGTACTTC.

J is TRBJ1-6 and V is TRBV19; D is uncertain. Germline lookup yields CDR1 LNHDA and CDR2 SQIVND (reference sequence). The CDR3 has 12 residues. The V end was cut by 1 base, the J end by 8 bases, with 3 bases between. DNA of the CDR3: TGTGCCAGTAGTATAGCTGATTCACCCCTCCACTTT. Protein product: CASSIADSPLHF.

The chain links TRBV28 to TRBJ1-2; D ambiguous. The CDR3 covers 12 residues. The ends were cut back, 4 bases at V and 1 base at J, with 4 bases in the middle. CDR1 is MDHEN and CDR2 is SYDVKM in the germline V gene. CDR3 sequence: CASSSDNYGYTF. The CDR3, as DNA: TGTGCCAGCAGTTCCGATAACTATGGCTACACCTTC.

The chain joins TRBV6-1 to TRBJ1-4, with a weak D call TRBD1 (6 bases). Germline CDR1 reads MNHNS; CDR2 reads SASEGT. The V end lost 3 bases, the J end lost 6 bases, and 11 bases lay between the germline ends. The CDR3 covers 14 residues. For the CDR3, the DNA is TGTGCCAGCAGTGACAGGGGAGGGGATGAAAAACTGTTTTTT. Translation gives CASSDRGGDEKLFF.

The rearrangement uses TRBV5-4 and TRBJ1-1; TRBD1 aligns across 7 bases. Germline CDR1 is SGHNT and CDR2 is YYREEE (reference sequence). V lost 0 bases to trimming and J lost 4 bases; unmatched junction nucleotides: 3. This CDR3 is built from 14 residues. DNA for the CDR3: TGTGCCAGCAGCTTGGAGGGGGCGTTCACTGAAGCTTTCTTT. Its protein is CASSLEGAFTEAFF.

The genes are TRBV27 and TRBJ1-2; tentatively, D is TRBD1 (5 bases). The V end lost 2 bases, the J end lost 1 base, and 14 bases lay between the germline ends. CDR3 length equals 16 residues. Looked up from germline, CDR1 is MNHEY and CDR2 is SMNVEV (reference sequence). This CDR3 reads CASSLNGDRFNYGYTF. For the CDR3, the DNA is TGTGCCAGCAGTTTAAATGGCGACAGATTTAACTATGGCTACACCTTC.

V is TRBV6-5 and J is TRBJ1-5, with D tentatively TRBD1 (5 bases). This CDR3 has 13 residues. V lost 8 bases and J lost 4, with 12 bases in between. The V gene's germline CDR1 is MNHEY and CDR2 SVGAGI. CDR3 bases: TGTGCCAGCCGACGGGACGGGAATCAGCCCCAGCATTTT. Translated: CASRRDGNQPQHF.